Below, 26 T cell receptor beta chains from the same sample are listed, as sequenced in a study of beta chain features in type 1 diabetes. General study findings and limits: When Type 1 diabetes patients were examined, their TCRB CDR3s proved moderately but significantly shorter in all four CD4+ subsets.

Reverse transcribing all isolated RNA meant expressed TCRB transcripts were sequenced. Here immunoSEQ multiplex PCR was the method, and the copy in TCRdb shows in-frame clones only, minus some. The sample lists roughly 250,000 clones; around 20% were seen once. No antigen is known for these receptors. The sequenced material came from naive CD4+ T cells from blood. These receptors were collected from a woman in her forties with type 1 diabetes.

The J gene is TRBJ1-1, the V gene TRBV9; 8 bases align to TRBD1. The germline gives CDR1 SGDLS, CDR2 YYNGEE. The ends lost 0 bases at V and 3 bases at J; junction bases unmatched: 7. The CDR3 consists of 16 residues. CDR3: CASSVAGQGGDTEAFF. DNA for the CDR3: TGTGCCAGCAGCGTAGCCGGACAGGGCGGTGACACTGAAGCTTTCTTT.

In its sample, this clone was seen a few times. DNA for the CDR3: TGCGCCAGCAGCCTACGACAGGGGAACACTGAAGCTTTCTTT. It translates to CASSLRQGNTEAFF. The rearrangement links TRBV5-1 to TRBJ1-1; 7 nucleotides align to TRBD1. From germline, CDR1 is SGHRS and CDR2 YFSETQ. The ends lost 4 bases at V and 1 base at J; junction bases unmatched: 4. The CDR3 contains 14 residues. Complete variable domain (other parts from reference TRBV5-1 and TRBJ1-1): KAGVTQTPRYLIKTRGQQVTLSCSPISGHRSVSWYQQTPGQGLQFLFEYFSETQRNKGNFPGRFSGRQFSNSRSEMNVSTLELGDSALYLCASSLRQGNTEAFFGQGTRLTVV.

The rearrangement links TRBV7-2 to TRBJ1-1; D might be TRBD1 (5 bases). CDR1 and CDR2 from the germline V gene are SGHTA and FQGNSA. Trimming cost V 1 base and J 5 bases, with 17 bases left between them. The CDR3 length is 16 residues. CDR3 nucleotides: TGTGCCAGCAGCTTAGGCCAGGGTGGATCGTGGACTGAAGCTTTCTTT. Protein product: CASSLGQGGSWTEAFF.

J is TRBJ1-1 and V is TRBV7-9, with 9 nucleotides matching TRBD1. This CDR3 is 14 amino acids long. Germline V gene sequence: CDR1 SEHNR, CDR2 FQNEAQ (reference sequence). V was clipped by 4 bases and J by 5 bases; unmatched bases: 5. CDR3 DNA: TGTGCCAGCAGCTCGCGGACAGGGGAAACTGAAGCTTTCTTT. It codes for CASSSRTGETEAFF. Full variable domain (outside the CDR3, taken from reference TRBV7-9 and TRBJ1-1): DTGVSQNPRHKITKRGQNVTFRCDPISEHNRLYWYRQTLGQGPEFLTYFQNEAQLEKSRLLSDRFSAERPKGSFSTLEIQRTEQGDSAMYLCASSSRTGETEAFFGQGTRLTVV.

V gene TRBV20-1 combines with J gene TRBJ2-5; tentatively, D is TRBD2 (6 bases). V gave up 6 bases and J gave up 3 bases, with 8 bases separating them. CDR1 DFQATT and CDR2 SNEGSKA come from the germline V gene (reference sequence). The length of the CDR3 is 11 residues. The CDR3 nucleotides read TGCAGTGCGAAGCGGGAAGAGACCCAGTACTTC. As protein: CSAKREETQYF.

This clone was counted only a few times. The chain employs TRBV7-2 and TRBJ2-1; D gene uncertain. The CDR3 spans 12 residues. The V gene's germline CDR1 is SGHTA and CDR2 FQGNSA. Trimming left V 3 bases short and J 12 bases short, with 12 bases between. CDR3 sequence reads: CASSLTSRGQFF. CDR3 DNA sequence: TGTGCCAGCAGCTTGACTTCGCGTGGGCAGTTCTTC.

The V and J genes are TRBV28 and TRBJ2-3; D gene uncertain. Trimming removed 6 bases from V and 2 bases from J, with 3 bases in between. The germline gives CDR1 MDHEN, CDR2 SYDVKM. The CDR3 is 11 amino acids. CDR3 sequence reads: CASSVTDTQYF. CDR3 coding DNA: TGTGCCAGCAGCGTCACAGATACGCAGTATTTT.

V usage is TRBV9 and J usage is TRBJ1-3, with a tentative D call TRBD1 (6 bases). CDR1 is SGDLS, CDR2 YYNGEE, per germline. The CDR3 contains 15 residues. Trimming cost V 0 bases and J 5 bases, with 12 bases left between them. The CDR3 sequence is CASSVGLGDRNTIYF. For the CDR3, the DNA is TGTGCCAGCAGCGTAGGGCTCGGGGACAGAAACACCATATATTTT.

This clone has more than one count but fewer than ten. The chain carries TRBV5-1 and TRBJ1-6, with TRBD1 matching 10 bases. Germline V gene sequence: CDR1 SGHRS, CDR2 YFSETQ. With 3 bases clipped from V and 5 bases from J, the junction kept 2 bases outside the gene matches. This CDR3 region has 15 residues. Here the CDR3 reads CASSSGTGDNSPLHF. Written as DNA, the CDR3 is TGCGCCAGCAGCTCCGGGACAGGGGATAATTCACCCCTCCACTTT. The full variable domain, with the rest looked up from reference TRBV5-1 and TRBJ1-6, is KAGVTQTPRYLIKTRGQQVTLSCSPISGHRSVSWYQQTPGQGLQFLFEYFSETQRNKGNFPGRFSGRQFSNSRSEMNVSTLELGDSALYLCASSSGTGDNSPLHFGNGTRLTVT.

This rearrangement joins TRBV9 to TRBJ2-3, with TRBD2 identical over 7 bases. Germline-derived CDR1 and CDR2 are SGDLS and YYNGEE. The CDR3 contains 14 residues. Trimming took 4 bases from V and 3 from J; bases not matched to a gene: 5. In DNA, the CDR3 is TGTGCCAGCAGCAGCGGGGTTTCGACAGATACGCAGTATTTT. This codes for CASSSGVSTDTQYF.

J is TRBJ1-2 and V is TRBV2, with D perhaps TRBD1 (5 bases). Germline V CDR1 and CDR2: SNHLY, FYNNEI. The CDR3 is 13 amino acids. V shed 2 bases and J shed 13 bases, with 17 bases lying between them. CDR3 nucleotide sequence: TGTGCCAGCAGTGAAATCCCGAATGACAGATGCACCTTC. Translated, it gives CASSEIPNDRCTF.

This clone occurred a few times. This chain joins TRBV5-1 and TRBJ2-5; a possible D gene is TRBD2 (5 bases). Trimming removed 7 bases from V and 5 bases from J, with 24 bases in between. Germline V gene lookup returns CDR1 SGHRS and CDR2 YFSETQ. The CDR3 covers 16 residues. In nucleotides, the CDR3 is TGCGCCAGCGCTCCCAATTTCGGACCCGGGAAGGAGACCCAGTACTTC. Translation: CASAPNFGPGKETQYF. The complete variable domain, with remaining parts taken from reference TRBV5-1 and TRBJ2-5, reads KAGVTQTPRYLIKTRGQQVTLSCSPISGHRSVSWYQQTPGQGLQFLFEYFSETQRNKGNFPGRFSGRQFSNSRSEMNVSTLELGDSALYLCASAPNFGPGKETQYFGPGTRLLVL.

The chain is built from TRBV7-3 and TRBJ2-5, with 7 bases matching TRBD2. The germline V gene encodes CDR1 SGHTA and CDR2 FQGTGA. Losses at the gene ends were 5 bases for V and 5 bases for J; bases not matched to a gene: 5. The CDR3 totals 13 residues. Here the CDR3 reads CASSRSGAETQYF. DNA for the CDR3: TGTGCCAGCAGCCGGAGCGGGGCCGAGACCCAGTACTTC.

CDR3 DNA: TGTGCCAGCAGTTTGAGGGAGAACACTGAAGCTTTCTTT. It yields the protein CASSLRENTEAFF. This sequence joins TRBV28 and TRBJ1-1; no firm D call. Trimming stripped 3 bases from V and 1 base from J, with 6 bases between. Germline-derived CDR1 and CDR2 are MDHEN and SYDVKM. The CDR3 covers 13 residues.

This clone was counted a few times. The chain links TRBV19 to TRBJ2-7; TRBD2 agrees at 10 bases. The J segment lost 2 bases and the V segment lost 5 bases, leaving 6 bases of the junction unmatched. From germline, CDR1 is LNHDA and CDR2 SQIVND (reference sequence). The CDR3 loop spans 15 amino acids. Here the CDR3 reads CASSLLAGATYEQYF. The CDR3 bases are TGTGCCAGTAGTCTTCTAGCGGGGGCTACCTACGAGCAGTACTTC.

This clone was counted only a few times. The chain joins TRBV4-1 to TRBJ2-6; 8 bases are shared with TRBD2. With V trimmed by 4 bases and J by 1 base, 6 bases remained unmatched. The CDR3 is 17 amino acids. Germline assignment: CDR1 MGHRA and CDR2 YSYEKL. CDR3: CASSRGLASSGANVLTF. The CDR3 DNA reads as TGCGCCAGCAGCCGTGGACTAGCTTCATCTGGGGCCAACGTCCTGACTTTC.

V usage is TRBV28 and J usage is TRBJ2-5; 9 nucleotides agree with TRBD1. V was clipped by 5 bases and J by 5 bases; unmatched bases: 9. Germline V gives CDR1 MDHEN, CDR2 SYDVKM. The CDR3 has 15 residues. CDR3 region: CASSPGQGFGETQYF. In DNA, the CDR3 is TGTGCCAGCAGTCCGGGACAGGGATTTGGGGAGACCCAGTACTTC.

This clone has only a few counts. The V and J genes are TRBV2 and TRBJ1-5; D is ambiguous. Germline V gene data show CDR1 as SNHLY and CDR2 as FYNNEI. The V end was cut by 8 bases, the J end by 6 bases, with 14 bases between. The CDR3 is 13 residues long. CDR3 DNA: TGTGCCAGCGGGCGGGAAGGGAGTCAGCCCCAGCATTTT. Protein product: CASGREGSQPQHF.

This clone appeared a few times. The V call is TRBV4-3, the J call TRBJ1-1; D is undetermined. This CDR3 has 15 residues. From germline, CDR1 is LGHNA and CDR2 YSLEER. V was cut by 0 bases and J by 3 bases, with 11 bases left in between. CDR3 nucleotides: TGCGCCAGCAGCCAAGATGGCCAGGCCTACACTGAAGCTTTCTTT. Its translation is CASSQDGQAYTEAFF.

The chain combines TRBV30 with TRBJ2-1; 9 bases line up with TRBD2. This CDR3 has 14 residues. Trimming took 1 base from V and 5 from J; bases not matched to a gene: 3. Germline V gene sequence: CDR1 GTSNPN, CDR2 SVGIG (reference sequence). The CDR3 bases are TGTGCCTGGAGTGGTGGCGGGGGGGACAATGAGCAGTTCTTC. Protein product: CAWSGGGGDNEQFF.

This clone was observed a few times. The chain uses TRBV5-1 and TRBJ1-5; weak D call: TRBD1 (5 bases). Per germline, CDR1 SGHRS and CDR2 YFSETQ. This CDR3 region has 15 residues. V gave up 2 bases and J gave up 3 bases, with 12 bases separating them. The DNA of the CDR3 is TGCGCCAGCAGCTTCGACGGGGGAGTCAATCAGCCCCAGCATTTT. It is translated as CASSFDGGVNQPQHF. Variable domain in full (rest from reference TRBV5-1 and TRBJ1-5): KAGVTQTPRYLIKTRGQQVTLSCSPISGHRSVSWYQQTPGQGLQFLFEYFSETQRNKGNFPGRFSGRQFSNSRSEMNVSTLELGDSALYLCASSFDGGVNQPQHFGDGTRLSIL.

V is TRBV4-1 and J is TRBJ1-6, with a tentative D call TRBD1 (5 bases). The CDR3 length is 15 residues. Trimming shortened V by 4 bases and J by 5 bases, and 12 bases separated the two germline ends. The V gene's germline CDR1 is MGHRA and CDR2 YSYEKL. CDR3 in DNA: TGCGCCAGCAGCCCGCGAGACAGCCATAATTCACCCCTCCACTTT. Amino acids: CASSPRDSHNSPLHF.

This clone has a handful of counts. This sequence joins TRBV11-2 and TRBJ2-3; no definite D call. Germline CDR1 and CDR2: SGHAT and FQNNGV. There are 13 residues in the CDR3. V dropped 0 bases and J dropped 4 bases, with 5 bases sitting between them. CDR3: CASSLDLSDTQYF. The CDR3 bases are TGTGCCAGCAGCTTAGATCTCTCAGATACGCAGTATTTT.

This clone was observed a handful of times. The chain uses TRBV19 and TRBJ2-7; 10 nucleotides match TRBD1. The CDR3 spans 14 residues. V dropped 10 bases and J dropped 5; count of bases not matched to a gene: 11. Germline CDR1 is LNHDA and CDR2 is SQIVND (reference sequence). The CDR3 spells CATSSGQGTHEQYF. The CDR3 coding sequence is TGTGCCACCTCTTCGGGACAGGGGACTCACGAGCAGTACTTC.

This sequence joins TRBV27 and TRBJ1-6; weak D call: TRBD1 (5 bases). The CDR3 contains 14 residues. The V gene lost 5 bases and the J gene lost 7 bases, with 12 bases spanning the gap. CDR1 is MNHEY, CDR2 SMNVEV, per germline (reference sequence). CDR3 DNA sequence: TGTGCCAGCAGTCGACAGTCACTCAATTCACCCCTCCACTTT. This gives the protein CASSRQSLNSPLHF.

The V call is TRBV14, the J call TRBJ2-1, with TRBD2 matching over 12 bases. This CDR3 is built from 14 residues. The ends lost 8 bases at V and 6 bases at J; junction bases unmatched: 5. The germline V gene encodes CDR1 SGHDN and CDR2 FVKESK. In DNA, the CDR3 is TGTGCCAGCGCTCTAGCGGGAGGGCCCAATGAGCAGTTCTTC. The encoded protein is CASALAGGPNEQFF.